This T cell receptor beta chain is drawn from a study of cytomegalovirus exposure and HLA in healthy donors. The primer mix had 60 Vbeta and 13 Jbeta primers. Generated by immunoSEQ multiplex PCR, the TCRdb table keeps only in-frame clones and is missing some. The sample contains 150,000 to 200,000 clones, around 85% of which appear only once. Sequenced material: PBMCs. The sequence came from a man between 18 and 29 years old in good health and CMV-seropositive.

Written as DNA, the CDR3 is TGTGCCAGAAGCATGGACCAAACCGACAGGGTCACAGATACGCAGTATTTT. It yields the protein CARSMDQTDRVTDTQYF. This chain connects TRBV5-3 to TRBJ2-3; 7 bases agree with TRBD1. TRBV5-3 has ORF status, its function being uncertain. Losses at the gene ends were 4 bases for V and 2 bases for J; bases not matched to a gene: 13. This CDR3 spans 17 amino acids.